The clone carrying this T cell receptor beta chain was recorded at least ten times. The antigen is unknown. The data stem from a study of response to subunit inactivated influenza vaccine. Study conclusions and caveats: The authors put forward the suggestion that each seasonal influenza vaccination may bring in only a limited number of new T cells.

Trimming took 7 bases from V and 7 from J, leaving 11 bases between them. This CDR3 region has 12 residues. Germline CDR1 reads MDHEN; CDR2 reads SYDVKM. TCRdb re-called the RT-PCR reads through MiXCR, storing one row per CDR3 protein. The data show more than 200,000 distinct CDR3 sequences, with roughly an eighth seen just once and approximately 7.8% held by the top ten. The rearrangement uses TRBV28 and TRBJ1-5, with D perhaps matching TRBD1 (6 bases). The clonotype originates from a man in his fifties or sixties who received an inactivated influenza vaccine. The sample consisted of non-naive T cells sorted from PBMCs, taken 14 days before vaccination. The CDR3 spells CASTPGGQPQHF. The CDR3 DNA reads TGTGCCAGCACACCGGGGGGCCAGCCCCAGCATTTT. Full variable domain (remainder filled in from reference TRBV28 and TRBJ1-5): DVKVTQSSRYLVKRTGEKVFLECVQDMDHENMFWYRQDPGLGLRLIYFSYDVKMKEKGDIPEGYSVSREKKERFSLILESASTNQTSMYLCASTPGGQPQHFGDGTRLSIL.